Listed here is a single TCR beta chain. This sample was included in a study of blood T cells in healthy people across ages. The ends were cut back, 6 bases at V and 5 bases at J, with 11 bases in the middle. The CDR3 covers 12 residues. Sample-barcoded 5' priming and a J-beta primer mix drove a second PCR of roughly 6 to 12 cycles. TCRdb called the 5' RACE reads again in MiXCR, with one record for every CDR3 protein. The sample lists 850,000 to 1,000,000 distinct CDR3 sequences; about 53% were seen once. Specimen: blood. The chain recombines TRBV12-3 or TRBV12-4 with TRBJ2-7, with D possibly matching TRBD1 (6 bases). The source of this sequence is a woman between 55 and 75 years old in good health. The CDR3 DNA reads TGTGCCAGCAGCTATGGACAGAACGAGCAGTACTTC. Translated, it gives CASSYGQNEQYF.